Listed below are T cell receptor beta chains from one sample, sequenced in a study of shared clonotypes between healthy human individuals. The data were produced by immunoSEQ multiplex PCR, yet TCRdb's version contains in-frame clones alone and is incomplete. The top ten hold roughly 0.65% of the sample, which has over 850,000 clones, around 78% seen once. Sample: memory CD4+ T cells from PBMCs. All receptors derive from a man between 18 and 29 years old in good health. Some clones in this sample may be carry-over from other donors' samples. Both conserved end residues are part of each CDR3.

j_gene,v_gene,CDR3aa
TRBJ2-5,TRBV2,CASRRQFQETQYF
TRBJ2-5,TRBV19,CASSKGIETQYF
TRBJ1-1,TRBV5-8,CASSSLDRGFAEAFF
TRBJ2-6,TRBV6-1,CASSENRAGANVLTF
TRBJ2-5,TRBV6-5,CASRSAPARETQYF
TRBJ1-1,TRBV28,CATYRSLNTEAFF
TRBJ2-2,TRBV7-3,CASSRNRGTGELFF
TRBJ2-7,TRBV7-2,CASSSERGKTYEQYF
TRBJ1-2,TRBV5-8,CASSLDTGDYGYTF
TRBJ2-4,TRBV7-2,CASSLTSAAGQNIQYF
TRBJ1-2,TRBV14,CASSQAGTGDYGYTF
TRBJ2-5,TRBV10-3,CAISEALRETQYF
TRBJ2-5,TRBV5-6,CASSWGTGGVKTQYF
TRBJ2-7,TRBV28,CASSFPGTLSYEQYF
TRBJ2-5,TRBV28,CASRMTGRRETQYF
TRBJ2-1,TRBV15,CATSRDSWSGRNEQFF
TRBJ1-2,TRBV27,CASSLEGIGGYTF
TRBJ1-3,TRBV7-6,CASRTGGNTIYF
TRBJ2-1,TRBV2,CASSSREAGGWDEQFF
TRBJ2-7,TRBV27,CASSSQLARDEQYF
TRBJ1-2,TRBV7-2,CASSLARDYGYTF
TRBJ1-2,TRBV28,CASSLQPSGLLYGYTF
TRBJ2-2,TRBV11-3,CASSLILANTGELFF
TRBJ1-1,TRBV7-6,CASSGIKGTGFMRSNTEAFF
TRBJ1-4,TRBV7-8,CASSLGRNEKLFF
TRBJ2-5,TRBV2,CASRSGYQETQYF
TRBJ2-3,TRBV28,CASSSGRKMDTQYF
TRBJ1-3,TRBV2,CASSGGSGNTIYF
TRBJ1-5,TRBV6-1,CASSGRQGGQPQHF
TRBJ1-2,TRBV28,CASSRVQGVIYGYTF
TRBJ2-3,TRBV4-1,CASSQASGVPRTDTQYF
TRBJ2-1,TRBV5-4,CASSKTGFYNEQFF
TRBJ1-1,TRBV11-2,CASSSLKRQGNTEAFF
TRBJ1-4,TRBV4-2,CASSQGVGQVSEKLFF
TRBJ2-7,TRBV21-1,CASTKPGQVFIGQYF
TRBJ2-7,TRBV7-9,CASSLQGGSYEQYF
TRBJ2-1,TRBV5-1,CASSFGAASSYNEQFF
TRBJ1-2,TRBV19,CASSIGTASYGYTF
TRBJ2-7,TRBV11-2,CASSPDRTYEQYF
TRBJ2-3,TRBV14,CASSQAQGGDTQYF
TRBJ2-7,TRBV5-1,CASSPSPGTGEQYF
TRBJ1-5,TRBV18,CASSPQGTVNQPQHF
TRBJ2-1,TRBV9,CASSAQRTSGSNEQFF
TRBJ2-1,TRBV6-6,CASSMTSGRFIGEQFF
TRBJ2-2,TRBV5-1,CASSLDSGSRDTGELFF
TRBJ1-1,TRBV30,CAWSLRIGAFF
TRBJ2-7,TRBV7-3,CASSLIPGSYYEQYF
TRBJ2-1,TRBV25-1,CASSSDRALGYNEQFF
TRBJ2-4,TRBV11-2,CASSISGGRDIQYF
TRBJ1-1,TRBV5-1,CASSLASGVLGTEAFF
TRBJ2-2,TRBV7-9,CASSWDRGPSGELFF
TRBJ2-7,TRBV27,CASSRTVSSYEQYF
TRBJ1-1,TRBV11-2,CASSLIRLRTEAFF
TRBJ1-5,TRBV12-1,CASSFVIRDRVPQPQHF